This entry lists 28 T cell receptor beta chains sequenced from one sample in a study of T cells in Graves' hyperthyroidism and ophthalmopathy (dated by TCRdb to the late 2010s). Libraries were constructed by multiplex PCR. Sequencing took place on an Illumina HiSeq 2000. The TCR beta CDR3 regions were amplified from RNA transcripts. The first round of RT-PCR for the TCR CDR3 was performed with the HTBI primer set and the Qiagen OneStep RT-PCR kit. In TCRdb, the public reads were trimmed at Q25 with fastp and aligned with MiXCR, with productive beta chains retained. Rows merge per CDR3 protein into single entries with the most common DNA and genes. The sample table shows about 250,000 distinct CDR3 sequences, and 13% to 15% are seen once. About 30% of the sample is taken by the ten largest. The specimen was blood. These receptor sequences come from a woman in her 50s with Graves' hyperthyroidism that later progressed to Graves' ophthalmopathy.

J is TRBJ2-3 and V is TRBV20-1; D possibly matches TRBD1 or TRBD2 (5 bases each). CDR1 DFQATT and CDR2 SNEGSKA come from the germline V gene (reference sequence). This CDR3 has 17 amino acids. The V and J ends lost 0 bases and 6 bases respectively, with 22 bases between them. CDR3 amino acids: CSARDPRGHKGPDTQYF. As DNA, the CDR3 is TGCAGTGCTAGAGACCCGAGGGGTCACAAGGGTCCGGATACGCAGTATTTT.

Remarks on this clonotype: Given a much more abundant clone one base away, this may be a read error. The V call is TRBV20-1, the J call TRBJ1-2; D is uncertain. This CDR3 contains 13 residues. V dropped 3 bases and J dropped 4 bases, with 12 bases sitting between them. Germline loops: CDR1 DFQATT, CDR2 SNEGSKA (reference sequence). CDR3 amino acids: CSASFQEPYGYTF. The DNA for the CDR3 is TGCAGTGCTAGTTTCCAGGAGCCCTATGGCTACACCTTC.

This clonotype was picked up many times. The rearrangement links TRBV7-2 to TRBJ2-1; TRBD2 aligns across 9 bases. The J segment lost 5 bases and the V segment lost 5 bases, leaving 7 bases of the junction unmatched. The germline V gene has CDR1 SGHTA and CDR2 FQGNSA. The CDR3 totals 15 residues. The CDR3, as DNA: TGTGCCAGCAGCGCCTATAGCGGGGGAAACAATGAGCAGTTCTTC. As protein: CASSAYSGGNNEQFF.

This chain uses TRBV4-1 with TRBJ1-2, with D maybe TRBD1 (6 bases). CDR1 and CDR2 (germline): MGHRA, YSYEKL. This CDR3 region has 14 residues. V lost 4 bases and J 13 bases, leaving 22 bases between the germline ends. This CDR3 reads CASSREGGLDPSTF. Here the CDR3 DNA reads TGCGCCAGCAGCCGAGAGGGGGGTTTAGATCCATCCACCTTC.

This clonotype showed up many times. V is TRBV12-3 or TRBV12-4 and J is TRBJ2-6, with D perhaps matching TRBD1 (6 bases). The CDR3 is 15 amino acids. V lost 7 bases to trimming and J lost 1 base, with 11 bases between them. In nucleotides, the CDR3 is TGTGCCAGCACCCCAGGGGCTTCTGGGGCCAACGTCCTGACTTTC. Its translation: CASTPGASGANVLTF.

The chain has TRBV11-3 and TRBJ1-1, with 11 bases aligning to TRBD1. Germline V lookup: CDR1 SGHNT, CDR2 YENEEA. After removal of 4 bases from V and 2 bases from J, the junction contained 9 bases not matched to a gene. The CDR3 is 17 residues long. As DNA, the CDR3 is TGTGCCAGCAGCTGGCGGGGGACAGGGGGGATCAACACTGAAGCTTTCTTT. Protein product: CASSWRGTGGINTEAFF.

The chain is built from TRBV11-3 and TRBJ2-2; 11 positions agree with TRBD2. J was trimmed by 3 bases and V by 1 base; bases with no gene match: 1. The CDR3 covers 16 residues. Per the germline V gene, CDR1 is SGHNT and CDR2 is YENEEA. The CDR3 nucleotides are TGTGCCAGCAGCTTAGTACTAGCGGGAGACACCGGGGAGCTGTTTTTT. It yields the protein CASSLVLAGDTGELFF.

This clonotype occurred many times. This rearrangement joins TRBV29-1 to TRBJ2-7; possibly TRBD1 or TRBD2 for D (6 bases each). Per germline, CDR1 SQVTM and CDR2 ANQGSEA. Trimming took off 1 base at V and 4 bases at J, with 8 bases between the two ends. This CDR3 spans 12 amino acids. CDR3 amino acids: CSVEGGGYEQYF. CDR3 DNA sequence: TGCAGCGTTGAAGGAGGGGGGTACGAGCAGTACTTC.

This clonotype occurred many times. The chain is built from TRBV2 and TRBJ1-2; D gene ambiguous. Germline V gene data show CDR1 as SNHLY and CDR2 as FYNNEI. The CDR3 is 12 residues long. V shed 7 bases and J shed 4 bases, with 10 bases lying between them. The DNA of the CDR3 is TGTGCCAGCATGCGGCAGTCCTATGGCTACACCTTC. It is translated as CASMRQSYGYTF.

This clonotype was counted many times. V and J are TRBV28 and TRBJ1-5; D remains unclear. Germline loops: CDR1 MDHEN, CDR2 SYDVKM. The CDR3 has 15 residues. V lost 6 bases and J lost 4, with 16 bases in between. CDR3: CASSPPGSPNQPQHF. The CDR3 DNA follows: TGTGCCAGCAGCCCCCCGGGCAGCCCGAATCAGCCCCAGCATTTT.

The chain is built from TRBV5-1 and TRBJ2-6; TRBD2 aligns across 8 bases. Germline-derived CDR1 and CDR2 are SGHRS and YFSETQ. The CDR3 runs 23 residues. The V and J ends lost 0 bases and 0 bases, in that order; junction bases with no gene match: 20. The CDR3 coding sequence is TGCGCCAGCAGCTTGGGTTGGGGCACACAGGGACTAGGACGGAGCTCTGGGGCCAACGTCCTGACTTTC. It yields the protein CASSLGWGTQGLGRSSGANVLTF.

This clonotype was recorded many times. The chain has TRBV7-3 and TRBJ1-6; D unclear. V shed 5 bases and J shed 9 bases, with 14 bases lying between them. Germline values: CDR1 SGHTA, CDR2 FQGTGA. The CDR3 is 14 amino acids. The CDR3 coding sequence is TGTGCCAGCAGCCAATTCGAAGAGGGTTCACCCCTCCACTTT. It yields the protein CASSQFEEGSPLHF.

This clonotype has a count of ten or more. V gene TRBV5-1 combines with J gene TRBJ2-5; D remains unclear. With 1 base removed from V and 5 bases from J, the gap between germline ends came to 12 bases. CDR3 size: 14 residues. Germline V CDR1 and CDR2: SGHRS, YFSETQ. CDR3 sequence reads: CASSLSPGRETQYF. CDR3 DNA: TGCGCCAGCAGCTTGAGCCCCGGTCGGGAGACCCAGTACTTC.

This clonotype has ten or more counts. The chain carries TRBV24-1 and TRBJ2-7; 7 bases map to TRBD1. Trimming at V came to 6 bases and at J to 2 bases, leaving 9 bases not matched to a gene. The CDR3 extends over 15 amino acids. Per the germline V gene, CDR1 is KGHDR and CDR2 is SFDVKD. CDR3 amino acids: CATSRIRDRAYEQYF. The DNA for the CDR3 is TGTGCCACCAGTAGAATTCGGGACAGAGCCTACGAGCAGTACTTC.

This sequence joins TRBV20-1 and TRBJ2-7, with 13 bases lining up with TRBD2. In germline, CDR1 is DFQATT, CDR2 SNEGSKA (reference sequence). With V trimmed by 3 bases and J by 7 bases, 6 bases remained unmatched. The CDR3 runs to 14 residues. CDR3 sequence reads: CSASTSGRGWEQYF. CDR3 in DNA: TGCAGTGCTAGTACTAGCGGGAGGGGATGGGAGCAGTACTTC.

V and J are TRBV28 and TRBJ2-3; D may be TRBD1 (6 bases). This CDR3 is 14 amino acids long. Deletions cut 6 bases from V and 2 bases from J, with 12 bases between. Looked up from germline, CDR1 is MDHEN and CDR2 is SYDVKM. CDR3 sequence: CASSNGQITDTQYF. The CDR3 DNA sequence: TGTGCCAGCAGCAACGGACAGATCACAGATACGCAGTATTTT.

This clonotype occurred many times. The chain is built from TRBV2 and TRBJ2-7, with TRBD2 matching over 12 bases. V dropped 7 bases and J dropped 5; count of bases not matched to a gene: 3. This CDR3 is 13 amino acids long. Germline CDR1 is SNHLY and CDR2 is FYNNEI. This CDR3 reads CASIRTSGNEQYF. The CDR3, as DNA: TGTGCCAGCATCCGGACTAGCGGGAACGAGCAGTACTTC.

A remark on this clonotype: Germline is not matched at one junction end, which may reflect a read error. The V gene is TRBV5-6, the J gene TRBJ2-1, with D possibly TRBD2 on 5 matching bases. Germline CDR1 SGHDT, CDR2 YYEEEE. This CDR3 contains 13 residues. Written as DNA, the CDR3 is TGTGCCAGCAGCTTGGGGAGGATCAATGGGCAGTTCTTC. Translation: CASSLGRINGQFF.

This clonotype was recorded at least ten times. The chain has TRBV10-2 and TRBJ2-5; 13 bases match TRBD2. V was pared by 4 bases and J by 5 bases, with 7 bases of the junction left unmatched. Germline assignment: CDR1 WSHSY and CDR2 SAAADI. This CDR3 spans 16 amino acids. The DNA for the CDR3 is TGCGCCAGCAGTGGACTAGCGGGAGGTGTTAGGGAGACCCAGTACTTC. Amino acid sequence: CASSGLAGGVRETQYF.

This rearrangement joins TRBV25-1 to TRBJ2-6; D unresolved. V was cut by 3 bases and J by 0 bases, with 6 bases left in between. The CDR3 runs 15 residues. CDR1 and CDR2 from the germline V gene are MGHDK and SYGVNS. The CDR3 region has the DNA TGTGCCAGCAGTGAGACCGGCTCTGGGGCCAACGTCCTGACTTTC. Protein product: CASSETGSGANVLTF.

This chain connects TRBV18 to TRBJ2-7, with D unclear. The ends were cut back, 4 bases at V and 4 bases at J, with 14 bases in the middle. The length of the CDR3 is 14 residues. Germline CDR1 reads KGHSH; CDR2 reads LQKENI. The CDR3 loop is CASSLNHGKYEQYF. The CDR3 DNA is TGTGCCAGCTCACTGAATCATGGTAAATACGAGCAGTACTTC. Combining the CDR3 with reference TRBV18 and TRBJ2-7 gives the whole variable domain NAGVMQNPRHLVRRRGQEARLRCSPMKGHSHVYWYRQLPEEGLKFMVYLQKENIIDESGMPKERFSAEFPKEGPSILRIQQVVRGDSAAYFCASSLNHGKYEQYFGPGTRLTVT.

In regard to this clonotype: A junction boundary mismatches the germline segment, possibly from a read error. V usage is TRBV5-1 and J usage is TRBJ2-1; the D gene is possibly TRBD2 (5 bases). Germline loops: CDR1 SGHRS, CDR2 YFSETQ. The CDR3 totals 14 residues. The CDR3 DNA follows: TGCGCCAGCAGCTTGGACCTAGCCTACAGTGAGCAGTTCTTC. Protein sequence: CASSLDLAYSEQFF.

This clonotype was detected only once. V is TRBV19 and J is TRBJ2-7, with TRBD1 as a possible D gene (6 bases). The CDR3 is 15 residues long. Germline V gene lookup returns CDR1 LNHDA and CDR2 SQIVND (reference sequence). Trimming stripped 4 bases from V and 6 bases from J, with 19 bases between. The CDR3 region has the DNA TGTGCCAGTAGTAATCCCGGGACATTAAGGGGCGAGCAGTACTTC. Translated: CASSNPGTLRGEQYF.

This clonotype was observed a handful of times. This sequence joins TRBV5-1 and TRBJ1-2, with 9 bases aligning to TRBD1. CDR3 length: 13 amino acids. With V trimmed by 3 bases and J by 10 bases, 7 bases remained unmatched. The germline CDR1 and CDR2 sequences are SGHRS and YFSETQ. The CDR3 DNA reads TGCGCCAGCAGCTGGGGACAGGGAGGGGACTACACCTTC. It encodes CASSWGQGGDYTF.

This clonotype came up a few times. The gene calls are TRBV20-1 and TRBJ2-3, with 7 bases that match TRBD2. The CDR3 is 14 residues long. Germline CDR1 and CDR2: DFQATT and SNEGSKA (reference sequence). Trimming at V came to 7 bases and at J to 0 bases, leaving 7 bases not matched to a gene. CDR3 loop: CSGGRRGSTDTQYF. DNA of the CDR3: TGCAGTGGGGGCAGGCGGGGGAGCACAGATACGCAGTATTTT.

V is TRBV5-1 and J is TRBJ2-7, with D unresolved. The CDR3 runs to 16 residues. Trimming pared 1 base from V and 3 bases from J, leaving 17 bases between. The germline gives CDR1 SGHRS, CDR2 YFSETQ. The CDR3 reads CASSLRSAVPNYEQYF. CDR3 in DNA: TGCGCCAGCAGCTTGCGGAGCGCCGTCCCCAACTACGAGCAGTACTTC.

Comments on this clonotype: A single base separates this from a much larger clone, so it may be a read error. The conserved closing phenylalanine or tryptophan is absent in this CDR3, likely reflecting a read error. This rearrangement joins TRBV10-3 to TRBJ2-1, with D tentatively TRBD1 (6 bases). The length of the CDR3 is 12 residues. Germline V gene lookup returns CDR1 ENHRY and CDR2 SYGVKD. V lost 10 bases to trimming and J lost 3 bases, with 10 bases between them. Here the CDR3 DNA reads TGTGCCACGACAGGCAACTACAATGAGCAGTTCTCC. Residues: CATTGNYNEQFS.

This clonotype was detected ten times or more. The rearrangement uses TRBV30 and TRBJ1-5; 9 nucleotides agree with TRBD1. V lost 5 bases to trimming and J lost 7 bases; unmatched junction nucleotides: 6. The CDR3 covers 13 residues. Looked up from germline, CDR1 is GTSNPN and CDR2 is SVGIG (reference sequence). CDR3 coding DNA: TGTGCCTGGGACAGGGGGTTGGGGCAGCCCCAGCATTTT. Amino acids: CAWDRGLGQPQHF.